Described below is a single T cell receptor (beta chain) sequence and its context. Its specificity is unknown. A J-beta primer mix and a sample-barcoded 5' primer were used in a second PCR of about 6 to 12 cycles. TCRdb re-derived calls from the 5' RACE reads in MiXCR, one entry per CDR3 protein. Counted here are 550,000 to 650,000 distinct CDR3 sequences, roughly 30% occurring once; the ten biggest clones make up 15% to 18%. These data originate in a study of blood T cells in healthy people across ages. General observations from the study: Significant beta diversity loss was already apparent by age roughly 44, declining roughly linearly. Estimated diversity, derived from one million T cells, was regarded as an underestimate.

At least 5 micrograms of total RNA were extracted per sample. Germline CDR1 and CDR2: MDHEN and SYDVKM. V lost 4 bases and J lost 0; bases outside the gene matches: 10. There are 17 residues in the CDR3. The J gene is TRBJ2-7, the V gene TRBV28; 9 positions match TRBD2. This receptor was taken from a woman of 80 years or more in good health. The material sequenced was blood. The CDR3 nucleotides are TGTGCCAGCAGTTCGTTTAGGACTAGCGCGAGCTCCTACGAGCAGTACTTC. Amino acids: CASSSFRTSASSYEQYF. The variable domain in full, completed from reference TRBV28 and TRBJ2-7, reads DVKVTQSSRYLVKRTGEKVFLECVQDMDHENMFWYRQDPGLGLRLIYFSYDVKMKEKGDIPEGYSVSREKKERFSLILESASTNQTSMYLCASSSFRTSASSYEQYFGPGTRLTVT.